The 18 T cell receptor beta chains in this list originate from one sample, sequenced in a study of shared clonotypes between healthy human individuals. This table comes from immunoSEQ multiplex PCR, and its TCRdb copy is limited to in-frame clones, with some not included. The table records 850,000 to 1,100,000 clones, 60% to 85% of them present only once. Sequenced input: memory CD4+ T cells from PBMCs. Subset specified: CD45RA-negative fraction. Receptor source: a man younger than 30 in good health. Some clones in this sample may be carry-over from other donors' samples.

This chain joins TRBV4-3 and TRBJ2-6; D possibly uses TRBD1 or TRBD2 (5 bases each). The V end lost 0 bases, the J end lost 2 bases, and 17 bases lay between the germline ends. The CDR3 sequence is 19 residues long. CDR1 is LGHNA and CDR2 is YSLEER in the germline V gene. CDR3 sequence reads: CASSQDPRGARAGANVLTF. For the CDR3, the DNA is TGCGCCAGCAGCCAAGATCCCCGGGGTGCCAGGGCTGGGGCCAACGTCCTGACTTTC.

The table lists this clone with a count of one. The rearrangement uses TRBV28 and TRBJ1-2; a weak D match, TRBD1 (5 bases). Germline V CDR1 and CDR2: MDHEN, SYDVKM. The CDR3 has 11 amino acids. Trimming stripped 6 bases from V and 7 bases from J, with 9 bases between. CDR3 loop: CASRGELGYTF. The CDR3 nucleotides read TGTGCCAGCAGGGGGGAGCTTGGCTACACCTTC.

This chain uses TRBV11-2 with TRBJ1-5, with D uncertain. Looked up from germline, CDR1 is SGHAT and CDR2 is FQNNGV. V gave up 4 bases and J gave up 4 bases, with 14 bases separating them. The CDR3 is 15 residues long. The CDR3 nucleotides read TGTGCCAGCAGCTATACGCGGGGTATGAATCAGCCCCAGCATTTT. Amino acids: CASSYTRGMNQPQHF.

The chain carries TRBV6-1 and TRBJ2-3; perhaps TRBD2 as D (5 bases). CDR3 length: 15 amino acids. Germline V CDR1 and CDR2: MNHNS, SASEGT. V was trimmed by 0 bases and J by 6 bases, leaving 13 bases between them. In nucleotides, the CDR3 is TGTGCCAGCAGTGAAGCTTGGGAGTCATGGGATACGCAGTATTTT. This gives the protein CASSEAWESWDTQYF.

The chain employs TRBV5-1 and TRBJ2-1; D gene ambiguous. Trimming took off 4 bases at V and 1 base at J, with 9 bases between the two ends. This CDR3 comprises 14 residues. Looked up from germline, CDR1 is SGHRS and CDR2 is YFSETQ. Written as DNA, the CDR3 is TGCGCCAGCAGCAGTACCGGGTCCTACAATGAGCAGTTCTTC. This codes for CASSSTGSYNEQFF. Based on the CDR3 plus reference TRBV5-1 and TRBJ2-1, the full variable domain is KAGVTQTPRYLIKTRGQQVTLSCSPISGHRSVSWYQQTPGQGLQFLFEYFSETQRNKGNFPGRFSGRQFSNSRSEMNVSTLELGDSALYLCASSSTGSYNEQFFGPGTRLTVL.

The rearrangement links TRBV9 to TRBJ1-3; TRBD1 aligns across 10 bases. Germline V gene sequence: CDR1 SGDLS, CDR2 YYNGEE. V lost 4 bases to trimming and J lost 4 bases; unmatched junction nucleotides: 5. The length of the CDR3 is 15 residues. Here the CDR3 DNA reads TGTGCCAGCAGCCCCGACAGGGGGCTCGGAAACACCATATATTTT. Protein: CASSPDRGLGNTIYF.

With regard to this clone: Distinct nucleotide sequences in the sample also encode this CDR3. The V call is TRBV2, the J call TRBJ2-5, with D perhaps TRBD2 (6 bases). V lost 1 base to trimming and J lost 3 bases, with 6 bases between them. Germline V CDR1 and CDR2: SNHLY, FYNNEI. The CDR3 loop spans 13 amino acids. CDR3 sequence reads: CASSEEREETQYF. Here the CDR3 DNA reads TGTGCCAGCAGTGAAGAGCGGGAAGAGACCCAGTACTTC.

The chain joins TRBV5-1 to TRBJ2-1; D is uncertain. Trimming left V 4 bases short and J 0 bases short, with 11 bases between. Germline loops: CDR1 SGHRS, CDR2 YFSETQ. This CDR3 contains 15 residues. CDR3 amino acids: CASSPTPLSYNEQFF. DNA of the CDR3: TGCGCCAGCAGCCCAACACCACTCTCCTACAATGAGCAGTTCTTC.

This clone has just one count. An end of the junction differs from the germline gene, which may be a read error. V and J are TRBV7-9 and TRBJ2-2; 9 positions agree with TRBD2. This CDR3 has 15 amino acids. Germline V gives CDR1 SEHNR, CDR2 FQNEAQ (reference sequence). The CDR3 here is CASSLAGAPSGELFF. Written as DNA, the CDR3 is TGTGCCAGCAGTTTAGCGGGAGCCCCCAGCGGGGAGCTGTTTTTT.

This clone was detected a few times. This chain uses TRBV28 with TRBJ2-1; 10 bases align to TRBD2. Losses at the gene ends were 7 bases for V and 4 bases for J; bases not matched to a gene: 4. CDR3 length equals 14 residues. CDR1 and CDR2 from the germline V gene are MDHEN and SYDVKM. The CDR3 DNA is TGTGCCAGCATCCCTAGCGGGAGTTACAATGAGCAGTTCTTC. It is translated as CASIPSGSYNEQFF.

This clone was seen a single time. The chain recombines TRBV7-2 with TRBJ2-7; D might be TRBD1 or TRBD2, each matching 6 bases. CDR3 length: 18 residues. The germline V and J ends were trimmed by 4 bases and 0 bases, with 22 bases remaining between them. In germline, CDR1 is SGHTA, CDR2 FQGNSA. CDR3 in DNA: TGTGCCAGCAGCTCCACAAAACAGGGACTGTTTAGCTCCTACGAGCAGTACTTC. This codes for CASSSTKQGLFSSYEQYF.

The genes are TRBV9 and TRBJ1-2, with TRBD1 identical over 8 bases. This CDR3 has 15 amino acids. Germline trimming cut 2 bases from V and 3 bases from J; bases unmatched to any gene: 6. Per the germline V gene, CDR1 is SGDLS and CDR2 is YYNGEE. In nucleotides, the CDR3 is TGTGCCAGCAGCGTGGCAGGGGGCGCGTACTATGGCTACACCTTC. As protein: CASSVAGGAYYGYTF.

The J gene is TRBJ1-1, the V gene TRBV30; D gene unclear. Per the germline V gene, CDR1 is GTSNPN and CDR2 is SVGIG (reference sequence). The CDR3 spans 15 residues. Trimming pared 0 bases from V and 1 base from J, leaving 12 bases between. In nucleotides, the CDR3 is TGTGCCTGGAGTGTAGGGTTGGCGGGGAACACTGAAGCTTTCTTT. This codes for CAWSVGLAGNTEAFF.

This clone came up a few times. This chain connects TRBV5-6 to TRBJ1-1; no clear D gene. Trimming pared 1 base from V and 2 bases from J, leaving 6 bases between. The CDR3 loop spans 13 amino acids. Germline lookup yields CDR1 SGHDT and CDR2 YYEEEE. The CDR3 sequence is CASSLLANTEAFF. CDR3 nucleotide sequence: TGTGCCAGCAGCTTGTTGGCTAACACTGAAGCTTTCTTT.

This clone occurred many times. The same CDR3 also results from other DNA sequences found in this sample. The chain recombines TRBV30 with TRBJ1-2; 10 nucleotides agree with TRBD1. Trimming removed 2 bases from V and 5 bases from J; junction bases left unmatched: 5. Per germline, CDR1 GTSNPN and CDR2 SVGIG (reference sequence). The CDR3 is 14 residues long. CDR3 in DNA: TGTGCCTGGAGTAGGGACAGGGGTGGGTATGGCTACACCTTC. It yields the protein CAWSRDRGGYGYTF.

The V call is TRBV5-6, the J call TRBJ2-3; 7 bases fit TRBD1. J was trimmed by 9 bases and V by 3 bases; bases with no gene match: 10. The germline gives CDR1 SGHDT, CDR2 YYEEEE. This CDR3 spans 14 amino acids. CDR3 residues: CASSYRQGVKTQYF. Written as DNA, the CDR3 is TGTGCCAGCAGCTACCGACAGGGAGTCAAGACGCAGTATTTT.

This clone was found a few times. This chain uses TRBV4-2 with TRBJ1-4; no clear D gene. The CDR3 runs 14 residues. Germline V gene data show CDR1 as LGHNA and CDR2 as YNFKEQ. Trimming stripped 1 base from V and 5 bases from J, with 8 bases between. CDR3 sequence reads: CASSQVGRNEKLFF. Here the CDR3 DNA reads TGTGCCAGCAGCCAAGTGGGCAGAAATGAAAAACTGTTTTTT.

The rearrangement joins TRBV18 to TRBJ2-3; 7 bases agree with TRBD1. V trimming: 2 bases; J trimming: 8 bases; junction bases outside the gene matches: 4. The CDR3 covers 13 residues. The germline gives CDR1 KGHSH, CDR2 LQKENI. CDR3 DNA sequence: TGTGCCAGCTCACCAGCTGAGGGGGCTACGCAGTATTTT. Translation: CASSPAEGATQYF.